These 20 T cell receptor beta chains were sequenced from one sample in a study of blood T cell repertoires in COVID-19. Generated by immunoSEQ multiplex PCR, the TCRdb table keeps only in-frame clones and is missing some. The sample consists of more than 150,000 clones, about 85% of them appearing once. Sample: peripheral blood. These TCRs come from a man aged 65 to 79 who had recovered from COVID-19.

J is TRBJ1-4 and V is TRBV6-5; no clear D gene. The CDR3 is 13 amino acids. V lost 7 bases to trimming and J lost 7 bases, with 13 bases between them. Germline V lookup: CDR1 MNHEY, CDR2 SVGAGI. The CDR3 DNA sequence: TGTGCCAGCACTCAGGCGTTGACTGAAAAACTGTTTTTT. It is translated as CASTQALTEKLFF.

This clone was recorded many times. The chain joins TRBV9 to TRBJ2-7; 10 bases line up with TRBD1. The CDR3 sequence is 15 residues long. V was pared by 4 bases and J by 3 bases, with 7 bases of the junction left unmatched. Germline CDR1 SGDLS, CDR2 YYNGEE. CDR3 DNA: TGTGCCAGCAGCCCCCGGGACAGGGGACTCTACGAGCAGTACTTC. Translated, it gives CASSPRDRGLYEQYF.

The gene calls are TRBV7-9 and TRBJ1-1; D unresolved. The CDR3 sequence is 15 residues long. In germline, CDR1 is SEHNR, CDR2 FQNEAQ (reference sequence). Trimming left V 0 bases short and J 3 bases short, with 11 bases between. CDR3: CASSLAGRNDTEAFF. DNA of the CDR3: TGTGCCAGCAGCTTAGCGGGGAGGAATGACACTGAAGCTTTCTTT. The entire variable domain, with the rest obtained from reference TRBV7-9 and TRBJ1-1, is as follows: DTGVSQNPRHKITKRGQNVTFRCDPISEHNRLYWYRQTLGQGPEFLTYFQNEAQLEKSRLLSDRFSAERPKGSFSTLEIQRTEQGDSAMYLCASSLAGRNDTEAFFGQGTRLTVV.

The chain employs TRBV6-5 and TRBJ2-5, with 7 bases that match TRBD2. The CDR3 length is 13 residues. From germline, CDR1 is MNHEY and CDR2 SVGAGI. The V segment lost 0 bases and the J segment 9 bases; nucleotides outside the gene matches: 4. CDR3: CASSYSPSGAQYF. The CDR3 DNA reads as TGTGCCAGCAGTTACTCGCCCAGCGGGGCCCAGTACTTC.

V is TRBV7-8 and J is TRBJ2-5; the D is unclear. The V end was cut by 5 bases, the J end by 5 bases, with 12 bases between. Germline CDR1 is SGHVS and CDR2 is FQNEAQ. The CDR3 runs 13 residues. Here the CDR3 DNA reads TGTGCCAGCAGCCGACCGGCAGGCGAGACCCAGTACTTC. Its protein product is CASSRPAGETQYF.

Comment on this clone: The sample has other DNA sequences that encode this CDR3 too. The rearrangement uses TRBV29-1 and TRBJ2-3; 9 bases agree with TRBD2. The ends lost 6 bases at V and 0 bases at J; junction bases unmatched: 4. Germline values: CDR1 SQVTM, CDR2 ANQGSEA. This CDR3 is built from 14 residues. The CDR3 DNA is TGCAGCGTCCCAACTAGCGGGAGCACAGATACGCAGTATTTT. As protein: CSVPTSGSTDTQYF.

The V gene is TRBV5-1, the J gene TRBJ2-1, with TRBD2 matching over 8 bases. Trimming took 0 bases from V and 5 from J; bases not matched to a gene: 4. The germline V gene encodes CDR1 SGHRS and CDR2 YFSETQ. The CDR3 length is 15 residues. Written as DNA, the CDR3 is TGCGCCAGCAGCTTGGCGATAGCGGGGAACAATGAGCAGTTCTTC. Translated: CASSLAIAGNNEQFF. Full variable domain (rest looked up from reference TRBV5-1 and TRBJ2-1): KAGVTQTPRYLIKTRGQQVTLSCSPISGHRSVSWYQQTPGQGLQFLFEYFSETQRNKGNFPGRFSGRQFSNSRSEMNVSTLELGDSALYLCASSLAIAGNNEQFFGPGTRLTVL.

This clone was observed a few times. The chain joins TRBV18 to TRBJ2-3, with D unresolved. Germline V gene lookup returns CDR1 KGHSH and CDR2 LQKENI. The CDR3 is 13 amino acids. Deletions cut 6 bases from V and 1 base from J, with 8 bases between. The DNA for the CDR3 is TGTGCCAGCTCCCGACTTCGCACAGATACGCAGTATTTT. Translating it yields CASSRLRTDTQYF.

In nucleotides, the CDR3 is TGCGCCAGCAGCTTAGGAGCGGCCGCCTACAATGAGCAGTTCTTC. Translating it yields CASSLGAAAYNEQFF. This sequence joins TRBV5-1 and TRBJ2-1, with a weak D call TRBD2 (5 bases). CDR1 and CDR2 (germline): SGHRS, YFSETQ. The V end was cut by 2 bases, the J end by 2 bases, with 11 bases between. The CDR3 sequence is 15 residues long. The full variable domain, in which reference TRBV5-1 and TRBJ2-1 provide the parts outside the CDR3, is KAGVTQTPRYLIKTRGQQVTLSCSPISGHRSVSWYQQTPGQGLQFLFEYFSETQRNKGNFPGRFSGRQFSNSRSEMNVSTLELGDSALYLCASSLGAAAYNEQFFGPGTRLTVL.

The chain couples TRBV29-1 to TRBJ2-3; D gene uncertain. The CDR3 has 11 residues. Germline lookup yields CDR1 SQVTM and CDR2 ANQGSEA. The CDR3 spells CSQKTGDTQYF. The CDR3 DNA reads TGCAGTCAAAAGACGGGAGATACGCAGTATTTT.

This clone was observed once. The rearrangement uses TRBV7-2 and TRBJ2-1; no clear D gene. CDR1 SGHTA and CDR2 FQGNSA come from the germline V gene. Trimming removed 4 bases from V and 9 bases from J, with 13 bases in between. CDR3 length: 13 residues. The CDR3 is CASSSPRVSEQFF. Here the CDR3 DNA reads TGTGCCAGCAGCTCGCCCCGGGTCAGTGAGCAGTTCTTC.

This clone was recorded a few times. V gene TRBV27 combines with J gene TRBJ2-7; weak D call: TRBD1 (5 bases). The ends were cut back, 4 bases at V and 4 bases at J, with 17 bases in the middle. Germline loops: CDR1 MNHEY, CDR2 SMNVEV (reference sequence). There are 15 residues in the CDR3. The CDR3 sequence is CASSSRPTERYEQYF. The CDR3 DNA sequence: TGTGCCAGCAGTTCCCGGCCGACAGAGAGATACGAGCAGTACTTC.

The CDR3 DNA reads as TGTGCCAGCAGCCCCCCTAGCGGGAGCGTCCACGAGCAGTACTTC. Its protein product is CASSPPSGSVHEQYF. This chain joins TRBV7-9 and TRBJ2-7, with 10 bases lining up with TRBD2. V was pared by 5 bases and J by 5 bases, with 9 bases of the junction left unmatched. The germline V gene has CDR1 SEHNR and CDR2 FQNEAQ (reference sequence). The CDR3 contains 15 residues.

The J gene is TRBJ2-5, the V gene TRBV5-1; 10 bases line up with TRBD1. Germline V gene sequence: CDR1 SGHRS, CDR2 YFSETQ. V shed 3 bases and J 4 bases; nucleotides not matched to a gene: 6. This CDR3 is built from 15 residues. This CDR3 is CASSSPDRGAETQYF. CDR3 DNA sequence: TGCGCCAGCAGCTCTCCGGACAGGGGGGCAGAGACCCAGTACTTC.

In nucleotides, the CDR3 is TGCGCCAGCAGCTTGTCAGGGGGTCGGAGCGGCAATTACTACGAGCAGTACTTC. Translation gives CASSLSGGRSGNYYEQYF. The genes are TRBV5-1 and TRBJ2-7; 7 nucleotides agree with TRBD1. The junction had 16 bases not matched to a gene; V was cut back by 1 base and J by 3 bases. Germline values: CDR1 SGHRS, CDR2 YFSETQ. The CDR3 is 18 amino acids.

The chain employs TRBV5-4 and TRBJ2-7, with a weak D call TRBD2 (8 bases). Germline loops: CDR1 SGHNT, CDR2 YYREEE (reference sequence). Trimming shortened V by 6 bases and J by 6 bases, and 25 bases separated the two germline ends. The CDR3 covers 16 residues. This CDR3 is CASTRGASGSHREQYF. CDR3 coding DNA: TGTGCCAGCACCAGGGGGGCTAGCGGGTCCCACCGCGAGCAGTACTTC.

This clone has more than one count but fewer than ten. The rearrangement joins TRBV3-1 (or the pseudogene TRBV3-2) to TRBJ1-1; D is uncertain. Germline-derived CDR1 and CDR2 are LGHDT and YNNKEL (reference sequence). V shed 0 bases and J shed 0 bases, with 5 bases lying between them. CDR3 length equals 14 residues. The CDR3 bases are TGTGCCAGCAGCCAAGATAGTATGAACACTGAAGCTTTCTTT. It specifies CASSQDSMNTEAFF.

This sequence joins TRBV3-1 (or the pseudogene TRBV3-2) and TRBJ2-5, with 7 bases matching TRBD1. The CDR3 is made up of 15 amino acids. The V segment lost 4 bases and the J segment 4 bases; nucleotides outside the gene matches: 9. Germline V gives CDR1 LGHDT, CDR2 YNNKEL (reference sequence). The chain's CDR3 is CASSLTRGRGETQYF. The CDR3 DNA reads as TGTGCCAGCAGCCTAACCAGGGGGAGAGGAGAGACCCAGTACTTC.

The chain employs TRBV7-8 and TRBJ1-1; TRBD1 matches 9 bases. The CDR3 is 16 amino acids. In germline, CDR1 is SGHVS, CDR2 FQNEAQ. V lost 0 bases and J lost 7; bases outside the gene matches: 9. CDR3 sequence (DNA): TGTGCCAGCAGCTTAGCGAACAGGGGGCAAGGCAGTGAAGCTTTCTTT. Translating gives CASSLANRGQGSEAFF. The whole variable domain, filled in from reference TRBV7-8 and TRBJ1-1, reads GAGVSQSPRYKVAKRGQDVALRCDPISGHVSLFWYQQALGQGPEFLTYFQNEAQLDKSGLPSDRFFAERPEGSVSTLKIQRTQQEDSAVYLCASSLANRGQGSEAFFGQGTRLTVV.

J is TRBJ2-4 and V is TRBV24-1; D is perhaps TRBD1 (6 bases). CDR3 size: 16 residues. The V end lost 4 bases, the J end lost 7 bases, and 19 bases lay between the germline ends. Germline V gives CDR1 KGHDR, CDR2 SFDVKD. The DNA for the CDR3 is TGTGCCACCAGTGACACGACAGGCTCAGGGAGTAACATTCAGTACTTC. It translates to CATSDTTGSGSNIQYF.